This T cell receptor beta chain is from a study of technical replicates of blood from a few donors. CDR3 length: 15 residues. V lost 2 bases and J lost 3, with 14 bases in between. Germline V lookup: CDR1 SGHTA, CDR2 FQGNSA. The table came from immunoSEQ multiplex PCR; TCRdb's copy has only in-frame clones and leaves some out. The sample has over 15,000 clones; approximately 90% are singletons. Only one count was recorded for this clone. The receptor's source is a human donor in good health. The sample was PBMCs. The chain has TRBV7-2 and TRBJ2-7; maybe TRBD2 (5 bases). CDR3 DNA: TGTGCCAGCAGCTTAAACCCAGGACTCGACTACGAGCAGTACTTC. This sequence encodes CASSLNPGLDYEQYF.